This T cell receptor (beta chain) was captured by sequencing in a study of blood T cell repertoires in COVID-19. The CDR3 spans 16 residues. Germline CDR1 and CDR2: LGHNT and FRNRAP. J lost 4 bases, V lost 7 bases, and 9 bases had no gene match. TCRdb's table, derived via immunoSEQ multiplex PCR, lists solely in-frame clones and lacks some. Of more than 200,000 clones listed, approximately 79% are singletons. V usage is TRBV12-5 and J usage is TRBJ2-6, with 8 bases lining up with TRBD1. This TCR came from a woman between 40 and 50 years old with active or convalescent COVID-19. The sample taken for sequencing was peripheral blood. The CDR3 region is CASEGQGPGGANVLTF. In DNA form, the CDR3 reads TGTGCTAGTGAAGGACAGGGTCCGGGCGGGGCCAACGTCCTGACTTTC.